These 22 T cell receptor beta chains were all obtained from the same sample, sequenced in a study of identifying expanded T cells in peripheral blood. Some clones are missing from TCRdb's copy, which holds only in-frame ones; the method was immunoSEQ multiplex PCR. The sample includes more than 80,000 clones, approximately 88% of them seen just once. Sequenced: blood. The receptor source for this set is a person aged 18-70 years in good health.

The rearrangement joins TRBV9 to TRBJ1-4, with D unresolved. CDR1 is SGDLS and CDR2 is YYNGEE in the germline V gene. V lost 0 bases, J lost 7 bases, and 10 bases lay in between. The CDR3 sequence is 14 residues long. The CDR3 coding sequence is TGTGCCAGCAGCGTAGCTACGTCGAGTGAAAAACTGTTTTTT. This translates into CASSVATSSEKLFF.

The rearrangement links TRBV18 to TRBJ1-5, with D maybe TRBD1 (6 bases). This CDR3 is 16 amino acids long. CDR1 KGHSH and CDR2 LQKENI come from the germline V gene. Trimming took off 1 base at V and 0 bases at J, with 10 bases between the two ends. DNA of the CDR3: TGTGCCAGCTCACCACGGGACATCAATAGCAATCAGCCCCAGCATTTT. It translates to CASSPRDINSNQPQHF. The full variable domain, in which reference TRBV18 and TRBJ1-5 provide the parts outside the CDR3, is NAGVMQNPRHLVRRRGQEARLRCSPMKGHSHVYWYRQLPEEGLKFMVYLQKENIIDESGMPKERFSAEFPKEGPSILRIQQVVRGDSAAYFCASSPRDINSNQPQHFGDGTRLSIL.

The chain combines TRBV15 with TRBJ2-1; 9 positions agree with TRBD1. Germline CDR1 LNHNV, CDR2 YYDKDF (reference sequence). The CDR3 extends over 16 amino acids. After removal of 1 base from V and 8 bases from J, the junction contained 9 bases not matched to a gene. The CDR3 DNA reads TGTGCCACCAGCAGAGGGAACAGGGGGCTCCCCGATGAGCAGTTCTTC. Translation: CATSRGNRGLPDEQFF.

The V and J genes are TRBV6-4 and TRBJ2-7; no definite D call. The CDR3 covers 13 residues. Trimming left V 4 bases short and J 0 bases short, with 7 bases between. The V gene's germline CDR1 is MRHNA and CDR2 SNTAGT. Here the CDR3 DNA reads TGTGCCAGCAGTGTAAGGGACTCCTACGAGCAGTACTTC. It yields the protein CASSVRDSYEQYF.

The chain uses TRBV11-3 and TRBJ2-2; 8 nucleotides line up with TRBD2. V shed 4 bases and J 0 bases; nucleotides not matched to a gene: 4. The CDR3 is made up of 16 amino acids. Germline V gene lookup returns CDR1 SGHNT and CDR2 YENEEA. As DNA, the CDR3 is TGTGCCAGCAGCTCTAAAGCGGGGGCGAACACCGGGGAGCTGTTTTTT. Amino acids: CASSSKAGANTGELFF.

The rearrangement links TRBV20-1 to TRBJ2-1; tentatively, D is TRBD2 (5 bases). V lost 3 bases and J lost 11, with 11 bases in between. The CDR3 sequence is 11 residues long. Germline V gene sequence: CDR1 DFQATT, CDR2 SNEGSKA (reference sequence). This CDR3 reads CSASLAGKQFF. Here the CDR3 DNA reads TGCAGTGCTAGTCTGGCGGGCAAGCAGTTCTTC.

The chain couples TRBV9 to TRBJ1-2; D gene uncertain. CDR3 length equals 13 residues. The V gene lost 3 bases and the J gene lost 4 bases, with 10 bases spanning the gap. CDR1 is SGDLS and CDR2 is YYNGEE in the germline V gene. CDR3: CASSENSGYGYTF. CDR3 nucleotide sequence: TGTGCCAGCAGCGAGAATAGCGGCTATGGCTACACCTTC.

The chain recombines TRBV11-2 with TRBJ2-7, with a tentative D call TRBD1 (6 bases). CDR1 SGHAT and CDR2 FQNNGV come from the germline V gene. V lost 4 bases and J 2 bases, leaving 12 bases between the germline ends. The CDR3 consists of 14 residues. The CDR3 region is CASSSNRAPYEQYF. The CDR3 region has the DNA TGTGCCAGCAGCTCCAACAGGGCCCCCTACGAGCAGTACTTC.

The rearrangement uses TRBV19 and TRBJ2-3; tentative D call: TRBD1 (5 bases). The CDR3 loop spans 15 amino acids. Germline lookup yields CDR1 LNHDA and CDR2 SQIVND (reference sequence). V lost 2 bases to trimming and J lost 4 bases, with 13 bases between them. As DNA, the CDR3 is TGTGCCAGTAGTATACGCAGGGCAGTCGCAGATACGCAGTATTTT. As protein: CASSIRRAVADTQYF.

This chain links TRBV27 with TRBJ1-2; tentative D call: TRBD1 (5 bases). This CDR3 spans 11 amino acids. The V end lost 10 bases, the J end lost 5 bases, and 11 bases lay between the germline ends. CDR1 is MNHEY, CDR2 SMNVEV, per germline (reference sequence). DNA for the CDR3: TGTGCCACCAAGACAGAATATGGCTACACCTTC. This encodes CATKTEYGYTF.

This chain joins TRBV5-4 and TRBJ2-7; D is possibly TRBD2 (6 bases). Germline V gives CDR1 SGHNT, CDR2 YYREEE (reference sequence). Trimming shortened V by 3 bases and J by 3 bases, and 7 bases separated the two germline ends. CDR3 length: 12 amino acids. CDR3 amino acids: CASSSDYYEQYF. In DNA, the CDR3 is TGTGCCAGCAGCTCGGACTACTACGAGCAGTACTTC.

The J gene is TRBJ2-1, the V gene TRBV10-3, with 8 bases matching TRBD2. J gave up 8 bases and V 10 bases, and 13 bases lay outside the gene matches. This CDR3 is 14 amino acids long. CDR1 and CDR2 (germline): ENHRY, SYGVKD. CDR3 region: CATAPNSGGHEQFF. The CDR3 nucleotides read TGTGCCACCGCCCCCAACAGCGGGGGTCATGAGCAGTTCTTC.

The chain couples TRBV9 to TRBJ1-4; 10 bases map to TRBD1. Germline V gene data show CDR1 as SGDLS and CDR2 as YYNGEE. The CDR3 extends over 15 amino acids. V shed 4 bases and J 8 bases; nucleotides not matched to a gene: 8. The CDR3 DNA reads as TGTGCCAGCAGCACCGGGGGACAGGGGCACGAAAAACTGTTTTTT. Translating gives CASSTGGQGHEKLFF.

For this clone: A read error is likely, as this CDR3 ends without the conserved phenylalanine or tryptophan. J is TRBJ1-2 and V is TRBV18; D remains unclear. Trimming left V 3 bases short and J 7 bases short, with 15 bases between. CDR1 and CDR2 from the germline V gene are KGHSH and LQKENI. This CDR3 region has 14 residues. The CDR3 loop is CASSPREAGGGYTS. The DNA of the CDR3 is TGTGCCAGCTCACCCCGGGAGGCTGGCGGTGGCTACACCTCC.

This clone has just one count. The chain has TRBV30 and TRBJ2-3, with D tentatively TRBD1 (6 bases). The CDR3 runs 14 residues. The V and J ends lost 5 bases and 8 bases respectively, with 20 bases between them. The germline V gene has CDR1 GTSNPN and CDR2 SVGIG (reference sequence). As DNA, the CDR3 is TGTGCCTGGGTGCCAGGGGACCCGCGTGGTACGCAGTATTTT. Translating gives CAWVPGDPRGTQYF.

The table lists this clone with a count of one. The CDR3 DNA reads TGTGCCAGCTCACCGGGGAGGGAAGCGGGCTACACCTTC. Its protein product is CASSPGREAGYTF. The J gene is TRBJ1-2, the V gene TRBV18; D is uncertain. The CDR3 is made up of 13 amino acids. Germline assignment: CDR1 KGHSH and CDR2 LQKENI. V shed 3 bases and J shed 8 bases, with 13 bases lying between them.

This clone has just a few counts. This sequence joins TRBV12-1 and TRBJ1-1; TRBD1, the table's D call, lacks a check against the DNA. TRBV12-1 is labeled a pseudogene. The CDR3 totals 18 residues. The CDR3 nucleotides are TGTGCCAGCAGCTTTTATCCAAAGGGGGTACCGGAGAACACTGAAGCTTTCTTT. Translating it yields CASSFYPKGVPENTEAFF.

The chain carries TRBV20-1 and TRBJ2-7, with unresolved D. Trimming pared 8 bases from V and 6 bases from J, leaving 14 bases between. This CDR3 has 11 amino acids. The germline gives CDR1 DFQATT, CDR2 SNEGSKA (reference sequence). In DNA form, the CDR3 reads TGCAGTCCCTTAGGCGGTCGCGAGCAGTACTTC. This sequence encodes CSPLGGREQYF.

V is TRBV5-8 and J is TRBJ2-7; a weak D match, TRBD2 (5 bases). Germline assignment: CDR1 SGHTS and CDR2 YDEGEE. This CDR3 has 16 residues. Trimming removed 2 bases at V and 0 bases at J, with 15 bases between. This chain's CDR3 is CASSFDKRTSSYEQYF. The CDR3 DNA is TGTGCCAGCAGCTTTGACAAGCGGACGAGCTCCTACGAGCAGTACTTC.

V gene TRBV28 combines with J gene TRBJ1-2, with D perhaps TRBD1 (5 bases). Trimming removed 7 bases at V and 4 bases at J, with 13 bases between. The CDR3 runs to 13 residues. CDR1 and CDR2 from the germline V gene are MDHEN and SYDVKM. The CDR3 nucleotides are TGTGCCAGCACACTGACGGGGCCCTATGGCTACACCTTC. Protein sequence: CASTLTGPYGYTF.

This chain links TRBV7-7 with TRBJ2-1; 7 bases are a match to TRBD1. CDR3 length equals 15 residues. Germline V lookup: CDR1 SSHAT, CDR2 FNYEAQ (reference sequence). J gave up 4 bases and V 3 bases, and 6 bases lay outside the gene matches. The CDR3 is CASSLGQQPYNEQFF. CDR3 in DNA: TGTGCCAGCAGCTTGGGACAGCAGCCATACAATGAGCAGTTCTTC.

The V call is TRBV7-2, the J call TRBJ2-2, with D possibly matching TRBD2 (6 bases). Germline assignment: CDR1 SGHTA and CDR2 FQGNSA. The CDR3 totals 15 residues. Trimming took 2 bases from V and 1 from J, leaving 8 bases between them. The CDR3 nucleotides read TGTGCCAGCAGCTTACGGGGGTTGAACACCGGGGAGCTGTTTTTT. It is translated as CASSLRGLNTGELFF.